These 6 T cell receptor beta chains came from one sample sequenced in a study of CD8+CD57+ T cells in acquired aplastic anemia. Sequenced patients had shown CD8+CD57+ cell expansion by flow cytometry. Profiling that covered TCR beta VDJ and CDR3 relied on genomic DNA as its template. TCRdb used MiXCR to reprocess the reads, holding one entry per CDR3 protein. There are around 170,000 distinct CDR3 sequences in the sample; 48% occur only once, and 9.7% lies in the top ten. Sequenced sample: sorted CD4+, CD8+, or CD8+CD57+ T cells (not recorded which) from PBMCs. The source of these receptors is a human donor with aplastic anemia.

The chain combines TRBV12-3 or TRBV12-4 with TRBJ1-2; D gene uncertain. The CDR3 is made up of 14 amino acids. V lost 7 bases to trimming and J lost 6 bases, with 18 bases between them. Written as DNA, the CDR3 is TGTGCCAGCAACCCCCCCACGGCGGTGGATGGCTACACCTTC. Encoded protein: CASNPPTAVDGYTF.

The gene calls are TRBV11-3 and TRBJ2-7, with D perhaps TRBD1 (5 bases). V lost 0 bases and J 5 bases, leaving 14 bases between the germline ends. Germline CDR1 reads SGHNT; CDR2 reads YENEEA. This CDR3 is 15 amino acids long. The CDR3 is CASSLDRGRGNEQYF. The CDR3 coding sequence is TGTGCCAGCAGCTTAGATCGAGGAAGGGGAAACGAGCAGTACTTC.

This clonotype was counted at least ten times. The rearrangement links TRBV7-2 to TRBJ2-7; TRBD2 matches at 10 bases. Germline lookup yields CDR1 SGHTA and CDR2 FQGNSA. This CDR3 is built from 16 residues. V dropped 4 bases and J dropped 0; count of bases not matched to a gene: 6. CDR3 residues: CASSSPGLAISYEQYF. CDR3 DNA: TGTGCCAGCAGCTCACCGGGACTAGCGATCTCCTACGAGCAGTACTTC.

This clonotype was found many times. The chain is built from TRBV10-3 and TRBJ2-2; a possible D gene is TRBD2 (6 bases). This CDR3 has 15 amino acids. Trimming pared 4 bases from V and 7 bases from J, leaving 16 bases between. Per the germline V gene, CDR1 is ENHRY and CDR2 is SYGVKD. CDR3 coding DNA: TGTGCCATCAGTGGTGTGGGACCGCGGGGCGGGGAGCTGTTTTTT. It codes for CAISGVGPRGGELFF.

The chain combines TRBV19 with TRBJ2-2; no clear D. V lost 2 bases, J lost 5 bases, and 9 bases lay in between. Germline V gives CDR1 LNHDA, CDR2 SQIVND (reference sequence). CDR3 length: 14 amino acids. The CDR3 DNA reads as TGTGCCAGTAGTATAAGGGAACCTACCGGGGAGCTGTTTTTT. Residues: CASSIREPTGELFF. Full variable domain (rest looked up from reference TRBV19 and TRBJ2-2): DGGITQSPKYLFRKEGQNVTLSCEQNLNHDAMYWYRQDPGQGLRLIYYSQIVNDFQKGDIAEGYSVSREKKESFPLTVTSAQKNPTAFYLCASSIREPTGELFFGEGSRLTVL.

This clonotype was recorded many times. CDR3 nucleotide sequence: TGTGCCAGCAGTGAAGGTCAGGGGGTAAAACTGTTTTTT. This gives the protein CASSEGQGVKLFF. The V gene is TRBV2, the J gene TRBJ1-4, with 7 nucleotides matching TRBD1. CDR1 and CDR2 from the germline V gene are SNHLY and FYNNEI. The junction had 3 bases not matched to a gene; V was cut back by 1 base and J by 10 bases. The CDR3 runs 13 residues. Based on the CDR3 plus reference TRBV2 and TRBJ1-4, the full variable domain is EPEVTQTPSHQVTQMGQEVILRCVPISNHLYFYWYRQILGQKVEFLVSFYNNEISEKSEIFDDQFSVERPDGSNFTLKIRSTKLEDSAMYFCASSEGQGVKLFFGSGTQLSVL.